These 11 T cell receptor beta chains came from one sample sequenced in a study of blood T cell repertoires in COVID-19. The repertoire was sequenced with immunoSEQ multiplex PCR; TCRdb's copy has only in-frame clones and lacks some. Among roughly 73,000 clones listed, more than 75% were seen once. The sequenced sample was peripheral blood. The receptors originated from a human donor in a cohort sampled during active COVID-19.

The rearrangement joins TRBV2 to TRBJ1-5; 10 bases match TRBD1. The CDR3 runs to 14 residues. V lost 6 bases, J lost 4 bases, and 3 bases stayed unmatched. Germline V lookup: CDR1 SNHLY, CDR2 FYNNEI. Here the CDR3 DNA reads TGTGCCAGCAGCGTGGGACAGGGGAATCAGCCCCAGCATTTT. Translation: CASSVGQGNQPQHF.

The chain is built from TRBV15 and TRBJ1-1; no definite D call. V was trimmed by 1 base and J by 3 bases, leaving 6 bases between them. Germline CDR1 and CDR2: LNHNV and YYDKDF (reference sequence). The CDR3 runs 13 residues. CDR3 amino acids: CATSRGLDTEAFF. The CDR3 nucleotides are TGTGCCACCAGCAGAGGGTTAGACACTGAAGCTTTCTTT.

The CDR3 nucleotides are TGTGCCAGCAGTTTACTAGCGGGAGCGACCGCCGGGGAGCTGTTTTTT. This codes for CASSLLAGATAGELFF. The V call is TRBV5-4, the J call TRBJ2-2, with 11 bases lining up with TRBD2. Germline V gene data show CDR1 as SGHNT and CDR2 as YYREEE (reference sequence). V lost 5 bases to trimming and J lost 6 bases; unmatched junction nucleotides: 9. This CDR3 comprises 16 residues.

The chain links TRBV3-1 (or the pseudogene TRBV3-2) to TRBJ2-5; 7 nucleotides match TRBD2. CDR1 is LGHDT, CDR2 YNNKEL, per germline (reference sequence). J lost 3 bases, V lost 0 bases, and 10 bases had no gene match. The CDR3 sequence is 17 residues long. CDR3 region: CASSQDSGPGGKETQYF. The DNA of the CDR3 is TGTGCCAGCAGCCAAGATAGCGGGCCGGGAGGAAAAGAGACCCAGTACTTC.

The chain recombines TRBV6-5 with TRBJ1-1, with TRBD1 as a possible D gene (5 bases). CDR1 is MNHEY, CDR2 SVGAGI, per germline. Trimming took off 7 bases at V and 6 bases at J, with 18 bases between the two ends. The CDR3 runs to 14 residues. The CDR3 region has the DNA TGTGCCAGCACCCAGGTGCAGGGAATCGCTGAAGCTTTCTTT. Translating gives CASTQVQGIAEAFF.

This clone showed up just once. The genes are TRBV18 and TRBJ2-1; no firm D call. CDR1 is KGHSH, CDR2 LQKENI, per germline. The V and J ends lost 6 bases and 8 bases respectively, with 8 bases between them. The CDR3 has 11 amino acids. This chain's CDR3 is CASSSVHEQFF. The CDR3 DNA sequence: TGTGCCAGCTCTTCGGTCCATGAGCAGTTCTTC.

This clone was observed a single time. The chain links TRBV6-6 to TRBJ1-2; maybe TRBD1 (6 bases). The CDR3 covers 15 residues. Per the germline V gene, CDR1 is MNHNY and CDR2 is SVGAGI (reference sequence). Trimming stripped 7 bases from V and 6 bases from J, with 21 bases between. CDR3: CASTLSRGQFDGYTF. CDR3 DNA sequence: TGTGCCAGCACCCTGAGCAGGGGTCAGTTCGATGGCTACACCTTC.

The gene calls are TRBV7-2 and TRBJ2-5; unclear D gene. This CDR3 comprises 13 residues. Germline values: CDR1 SGHTA, CDR2 FQGNSA. V shed 1 base and J shed 2 bases, with 5 bases lying between them. The CDR3 sequence: CASSLELQETQYF. The CDR3, as DNA: TGTGCCAGCAGCTTAGAACTTCAAGAGACCCAGTACTTC.

This chain uses TRBV19 with TRBJ1-4; D is possibly TRBD1 (6 bases). V was pared by 3 bases and J by 8 bases, with 16 bases between. Germline V gives CDR1 LNHDA, CDR2 SQIVND (reference sequence). This CDR3 has 15 amino acids. This CDR3 is CASSMVSGTKEKLFF. CDR3 in DNA: TGTGCCAGTAGTATGGTTAGTGGGACAAAGGAAAAACTGTTTTTT. Full variable domain (rest looked up from reference TRBV19 and TRBJ1-4): DGGITQSPKYLFRKEGQNVTLSCEQNLNHDAMYWYRQDPGQGLRLIYYSQIVNDFQKGDIAEGYSVSREKKESFPLTVTSAQKNPTAFYLCASSMVSGTKEKLFFGSGTQLSVL.

The chain links TRBV24-1 to TRBJ1-1; 9 positions match TRBD1. V was pared by 0 bases and J by 7 bases, with 2 bases of the junction left unmatched. Germline V gene sequence: CDR1 KGHDR, CDR2 SFDVKD. The CDR3 runs to 14 residues. The CDR3 DNA reads TGTGCCACCAGTGATTTGATGGGACAGGGTGAAGCTTTCTTT. It specifies CATSDLMGQGEAFF.

The chain couples TRBV3-1 (or the pseudogene TRBV3-2) to TRBJ2-3; the D gene is possibly TRBD2 (5 bases). The CDR3 has 16 residues. Trimming cost V 4 bases and J 2 bases, with 16 bases left between them. Per germline, CDR1 LGHDT and CDR2 YNNKEL (reference sequence). The CDR3 reads CASSLTALAVTDTQYF. DNA for the CDR3: TGTGCCAGCAGCCTTACCGCGCTAGCCGTCACAGATACGCAGTATTTT.